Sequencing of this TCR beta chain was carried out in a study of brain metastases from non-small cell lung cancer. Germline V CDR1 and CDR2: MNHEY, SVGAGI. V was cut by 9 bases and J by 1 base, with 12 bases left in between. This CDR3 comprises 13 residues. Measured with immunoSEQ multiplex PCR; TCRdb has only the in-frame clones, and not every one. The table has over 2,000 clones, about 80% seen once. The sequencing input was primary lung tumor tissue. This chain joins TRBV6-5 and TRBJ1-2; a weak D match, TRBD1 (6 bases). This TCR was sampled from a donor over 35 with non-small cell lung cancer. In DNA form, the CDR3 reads TGTGCCAGTCGATACAGGGTTAACTATGGCTACACCTTC. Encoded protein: CASRYRVNYGYTF.